This is a list of T cell receptor beta chains from one sample in a study of blood T cell repertoires in COVID-19. Using immunoSEQ multiplex PCR, the repertoire was profiled, and TCRdb retains in-frame clones only, with some absent. The sample consists of about 380,000 clones, around 87% of them appearing once. The sample was PBMCs or T cells enriched from blood (not recorded which). The receptors were gathered from a man aged 25-40 years who had recovered from COVID-19. Both conserved end residues are part of each CDR3. A D gene is named only where the DNA matches it firmly. Clone size is not always given. Where it is, it says once, few, many or a class for expanded clones.

V gene	clone size	J gene	D gene	CDR3 DNA	CDR3 protein
TRBV13	NA	TRBJ2-5	TRBD2	TGTGCCAGCAGCCCGACCGCGGGGGAAGAGACCCAGTACTTC	CASSPTAGEETQYF
TRBV4-3	NA	TRBJ1-5	NA	TGCGCCAGCAGCCAAGATAAGAGTCAGCCCCAGCATTTT	CASSQDKSQPQHF
TRBV6-1	NA	TRBJ1-3	NA	TGTGCCAGCAGTGAAGTTAGCCGCCGCTCTGGAAACACCATATATTTT	CASSEVSRRSGNTIYF
TRBV29-1	few	TRBJ2-5	TRBD2	TGCAGCGTTGAGCGGACTAGCGGAGAGACCCAGTACTTC	CSVERTSGETQYF
TRBV25-1	NA	TRBJ1-6	NA	TGTGCCAGCAGTGAAGGGCGGGGTAATTCACCCCTCCACTTT	CASSEGRGNSPLHF
TRBV6-5	NA	TRBJ1-5	TRBD1	TGTGCCAGCAGAGCTAGACAGGGCGGTGCCCAGCCCCAGCATTTT	CASRARQGGAQPQHF
TRBV7-2	once	TRBJ2-7	TRBD1	TGTGCCAGCAGCTTCTCAGGACAGGGCCCATACGAGCAGTACTTC	CASSFSGQGPYEQYF
TRBV5-1	once	TRBJ1-1	NA	TGCGCCAGCAGCTTGGAGCTGGGGAGGAACACTGAAGCTTTCTTT	CASSLELGRNTEAFF
TRBV2	NA	TRBJ2-7	NA	TGTGCCAGCACTAACAGGGTAGGCTCCTACGAGCAGTACTTC	CASTNRVGSYEQYF
TRBV5-1	NA	TRBJ2-7	NA	TGCGCCAGCAGCTTGTTTACAGACTACGAGCAGTACTTC	CASSLFTDYEQYF
TRBV25-1	NA	TRBJ2-5	TRBD1	TGTGCCAGCAGTGAATTGGTACAGGGGGCGCGGGAGACCCAGTACTTC	CASSELVQGARETQYF
TRBV6-5	NA	TRBJ2-2	NA	TGTGCCAGCAGGCTCGGTTACACCGGGGAGCTGTTTTTT	CASRLGYTGELFF
TRBV29-1	once	TRBJ2-7	NA	TGCAGCGTTGCTCGCGGGTCCTACGAGCAGTACTTC	CSVARGSYEQYF
TRBV30	once	TRBJ2-3	NA	TGTGCCTGGACTCTGAACGGGGGCACAGATACGCAGTATTTT	CAWTLNGGTDTQYF
TRBV5-1	NA	TRBJ2-7	TRBD2	TGCGCCAGCAGCCTATCCGGGACTAGCGGCGAGCAGTACTTC	CASSLSGTSGEQYF
TRBV30	NA	TRBJ2-1	NA	TGTGCCTGGAGTGATGGGTATCCTAGCGACAATGAGCAGTTCTTC	CAWSDGYPSDNEQFF
TRBV4-2	NA	TRBJ2-3	TRBD1	TGTGCCAGCAGCCAAGATTCGACAGGGGGCAGCACAGATACGCAGTATTTT	CASSQDSTGGSTDTQYF
TRBV15	NA	TRBJ2-7	NA	TGTGCCACCAGCGGAGGGACCCGGGGCTACGAGCAGTACTTC	CATSGGTRGYEQYF
TRBV6-5	NA	TRBJ1-2	NA	TGTGCCAGCTCTCCCTCTAACTATGGCTACACCTTC	CASSPSNYGYTF
TRBV5-6	NA	TRBJ1-5	TRBD1	TGTGCCAGCAGCTTGGACAGGGGTATTGATCAGCCCCAGCATTTT	CASSLDRGIDQPQHF